The rows below give T cell receptor beta chains drawn from one sample of a study of blood T cell repertoires in COVID-19. Produced via immunoSEQ multiplex PCR; TCRdb's table is partial and in-frame only. The sample contains approximately 120,000 clones, around three quarters of which appear only once. The specimen was peripheral blood. The receptors originated from a human donor in a cohort sampled during active or convalescent COVID-19. The CDR3 runs from the conserved cysteine through the conserved F or W. The D gene is left open where the match is weak.

D gene	V gene	J gene	CDR3 protein
TRBD2	TRBV28	TRBJ2-1	CASSAHSGRPAGNEQFF
TRBD1	TRBV14	TRBJ2-5	CASSQSIGGRETQYF
-	TRBV28	TRBJ1-6	CASSTWRTTHF
-	TRBV2	TRBJ2-1	CASGRNNEQFF
-	TRBV9	TRBJ2-7	CASSGTRFGEQYF
-	TRBV28	TRBJ1-1	CASSPITSEAFF
-	TRBV3-1/TRBV3-2	TRBJ1-2	CASSRSYGYTF
TRBD2	TRBV19	TRBJ2-3	CASSPNIRLAGAQRDTDTQYF
-	TRBV4-1	TRBJ2-1	CASSQGPPLPGGFNEQFF
-	TRBV15	TRBJ2-1	CATSRDRLEANEQFF
-	TRBV4-2	TRBJ2-3	CAGSSASESTDTQYF
TRBD1	TRBV4-3	TRBJ2-2	CASSHRTGQGTTGELFF
-	TRBV7-6	TRBJ2-5	CASSPRVAFETQYF
-	TRBV7-8	TRBJ1-1	CASSPYKAGGTEAFF
TRBD2	TRBV7-3	TRBJ2-1	CASSLTWTSGREQFF
-	TRBV27	TRBJ1-1	CATSNRQITEAFF
-	TRBV10-3	TRBJ1-5	CAIGSGQPQHF
-	TRBV2	TRBJ1-1	CASNVERGAGSEAFF
-	TRBV6-2/TRBV6-3	TRBJ2-4	CASSYRADSRILAKNIQYF
-	TRBV6-6	TRBJ2-1	CASEKRASYNEQFF
TRBD2	TRBV3-1/TRBV3-2	TRBJ2-7	CASSQDRMASGTYEQYF
TRBD2	TRBV27	TRBJ2-2	CARSERDLGTGELFF
-	TRBV7-2	TRBJ2-2	CASSSTGIYTGELFF
TRBD1	TRBV7-3	TRBJ1-1	CASSPALDRDSTEAFF
TRBD1	TRBV24-1	TRBJ2-2	CATSDPSRQGIVGELFF
-	TRBV6-1	TRBJ1-1	CASSESWYKKNTEAFF
-	TRBV11-3	TRBJ2-1	CASSTGFPYNEQFF
-	TRBV4-1	TRBJ1-1	CASSQGRGGTEAFF
TRBD1	TRBV24-1	TRBJ2-7	CATSDNDRGRRDEQYF
-	TRBV10-2	TRBJ1-4	CASKGWTLKKLFF
TRBD1	TRBV19	TRBJ1-6	CASRDRGNSPLHF
-	TRBV12-3/TRBV12-4	TRBJ1-1	CASSPLNTEAFF
-	TRBV27	TRBJ1-3	CASTLSAGAYGNTIYF
-	TRBV7-2	TRBJ2-2	CASSLERYTGELFF
TRBD1	TRBV5-1	TRBJ1-4	CASSPGTGDIFEKLFF
TRBD2	TRBV5-1	TRBJ2-7	CASSSPGRGDGFSYEQYF
-	TRBV27	TRBJ2-2	CASSARNTGELFF
-	TRBV6-6	TRBJ2-7	CASSSRQASFLEQYF
-	TRBV19	TRBJ2-1	CASSISGRLNYNEQFF
TRBD1	TRBV6-6	TRBJ2-1	CASSSRQGSNEQFF